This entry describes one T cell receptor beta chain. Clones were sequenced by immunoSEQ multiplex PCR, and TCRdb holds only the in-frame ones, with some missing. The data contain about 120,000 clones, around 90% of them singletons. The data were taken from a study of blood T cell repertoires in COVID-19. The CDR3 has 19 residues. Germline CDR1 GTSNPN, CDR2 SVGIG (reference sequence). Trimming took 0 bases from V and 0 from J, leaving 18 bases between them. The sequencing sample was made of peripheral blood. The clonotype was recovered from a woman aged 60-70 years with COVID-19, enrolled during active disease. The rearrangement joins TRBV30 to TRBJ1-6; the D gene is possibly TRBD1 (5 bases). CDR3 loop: CAWSVRGRGLSSYNSPLHF. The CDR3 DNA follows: TGTGCCTGGAGTGTACGGGGGAGGGGCCTCAGCTCCTATAATTCACCCCTCCACTTT.